Presented here are 27 T cell receptor beta chains from one specimen sequenced in a study of T cell responses to AZD1222 COVID-19 vaccine. TCRdb's table, derived via immunoSEQ multiplex PCR, lists solely in-frame clones and lacks some. The sample has about 96,000 clones, roughly nine tenths seen once; the top ten hold about 1.5%. The sequencing used peripheral blood, collected on day 0 of AZD1222 vaccination. These receptors all stem from an adult in good health.

With regard to this clone: Within the sample, other DNA sequences also encode this same CDR3. The V gene is TRBV5-8, the J gene TRBJ1-1; D is ambiguous. The germline V gene has CDR1 SGHTS and CDR2 YDEGEE. The CDR3 runs to 14 residues. Trimming took 1 base from V and 4 from J, leaving 11 bases between them. CDR3: CASSLRGLGTEAFF. The CDR3 bases are TGTGCCAGCAGCTTGCGAGGACTGGGCACTGAAGCTTTCTTT.

The chain uses TRBV10-3 and TRBJ1-3, with D hard to call. Germline loops: CDR1 ENHRY, CDR2 SYGVKD. The CDR3 is made up of 13 amino acids. Trimming left V 10 bases short and J 2 bases short, with 12 bases between. The CDR3 spells CATIFGAGNTIYF. As DNA, the CDR3 is TGTGCCACGATCTTTGGCGCTGGAAACACCATATATTTT.

The genes are TRBV12-5 and TRBJ1-1; D is possibly TRBD1 (5 bases). V was clipped by 5 bases and J by 8 bases, with 9 bases between them. Germline V gene lookup returns CDR1 LGHNT and CDR2 FRNRAP. The CDR3 loop spans 11 amino acids. The CDR3 coding sequence is TGTGCTAGTGGTGGTTCAGGGGAAGCTTTCTTT. This sequence encodes CASGGSGEAFF.

The sample holds a few counts of this clone. Other DNA sequences in this sample translate to the same CDR3. The J gene is TRBJ1-1, the V gene TRBV6-5, with D unresolved. The germline CDR1 and CDR2 sequences are MNHEY and SVGAGI. The CDR3 runs 12 residues. Trimming pared 4 bases from V and 6 bases from J, leaving 9 bases between. The CDR3 sequence: CASSSTFAEAFF. The CDR3 DNA sequence: TGTGCCAGCAGTTCCACCTTCGCTGAAGCTTTCTTT.

This sequence joins TRBV19 and TRBJ2-1; 13 nucleotides match TRBD2. This CDR3 spans 18 amino acids. The germline gives CDR1 LNHDA, CDR2 SQIVND (reference sequence). V trimming: 4 bases; J trimming: 14 bases; junction bases outside the gene matches: 20. The CDR3 protein is CASSNRDDTSGGASIEFF. CDR3 DNA sequence: TGTGCCAGTAGTAATAGGGACGATACTAGCGGGGGGGCCAGTATAGAGTTCTTC.

The chain has TRBV7-6 and TRBJ2-3, with no clear D. The CDR3 loop spans 11 amino acids. Germline CDR1 is SGHVS and CDR2 is FNYEAQ. The germline V and J ends were trimmed by 5 bases and 5 bases, with 5 bases remaining between them. The CDR3 spells CASSQRDTQYF. CDR3 in DNA: TGTGCCAGCAGCCAGAGAGATACGCAGTATTTT.

The chain has TRBV7-9 and TRBJ1-5; tentatively, D is TRBD1 (6 bases). Germline V gene lookup returns CDR1 SEHNR and CDR2 FQNEAQ (reference sequence). V lost 6 bases and J lost 5, with 11 bases in between. The CDR3 length is 13 residues. The CDR3 nucleotides are TGTGCCAGCAGAGCAGGGGTGGATCAGCCCCAGCATTTT. This sequence encodes CASRAGVDQPQHF. Full variable domain (remainder filled in from reference TRBV7-9 and TRBJ1-5): DTGVSQNPRHKITKRGQNVTFRCDPISEHNRLYWYRQTLGQGPEFLTYFQNEAQLEKSRLLSDRFSAERPKGSFSTLEIQRTEQGDSAMYLCASRAGVDQPQHFGDGTRLSIL.

The chain links TRBV7-2 to TRBJ1-2; a weak D match, TRBD1 (5 bases). The V end lost 6 bases, the J end lost 0 bases, and 14 bases lay between the germline ends. This CDR3 has 15 residues. Germline assignment: CDR1 SGHTA and CDR2 FQGNSA. In DNA, the CDR3 is TGTGCCAGCAGTCGATTGACAGACCCTAACTATGGCTACACCTTC. As protein: CASSRLTDPNYGYTF.

The V call is TRBV11-2, the J call TRBJ1-4; 8 nucleotides match TRBD1. The V gene's germline CDR1 is SGHAT and CDR2 FQNNGV. Trimming took 1 base from V and 7 from J; bases not matched to a gene: 2. The CDR3 is made up of 14 amino acids. The CDR3 nucleotides are TGTGCCAGCAGCTTAGGACAGGGGTTTGAAAAACTGTTTTTT. This codes for CASSLGQGFEKLFF.

The chain uses TRBV7-9 and TRBJ2-7; D is undetermined. The CDR3 spans 13 residues. V gave up 4 bases and J gave up 5 bases, with 12 bases separating them. CDR1 and CDR2 (germline): SEHNR, FQNEAQ (reference sequence). The CDR3 nucleotides are TGTGCCAGCAGCTCGCCGCAATCGGACGAGCAGTACTTC. Protein product: CASSSPQSDEQYF.

V usage is TRBV13 and J usage is TRBJ2-2; 8 nucleotides align to TRBD1. V was clipped by 1 base and J by 5 bases; unmatched bases: 3. CDR1 is PRHDT and CDR2 is FYEKMQ in the germline V gene (reference sequence). The CDR3 sequence is 15 residues long. CDR3 nucleotide sequence: TGTGCCAGCAGCTTAGCCAGGGGGCAGACCGGGGAGCTGTTTTTT. Protein sequence: CASSLARGQTGELFF.

The chain carries TRBV4-3 and TRBJ2-7, with 8 bases fitting TRBD1. Looked up from germline, CDR1 is LGHNA and CDR2 is YSLEER. The trim removed 5 bases at V and 5 bases at J, leaving 5 bases unmatched. This CDR3 is 13 amino acids long. The CDR3 nucleotides read TGCGCCAGCAGCTACCCGACAGGGGACGAGCAGTACTTC. Translating it yields CASSYPTGDEQYF.

The rearrangement uses TRBV29-1 and TRBJ2-7; D is perhaps TRBD1 (6 bases). There are 13 residues in the CDR3. Deletions cut 3 bases from V and 5 bases from J, with 14 bases between. CDR1 is SQVTM, CDR2 ANQGSEA, per germline. CDR3 nucleotides: TGCAGCGTTGAGCCGAGGGGGAGCGACGAGCAGTACTTC. This codes for CSVEPRGSDEQYF.

This clone was found a few times. This chain joins TRBV28 and TRBJ1-3, with D unclear. Germline V gene data show CDR1 as MDHEN and CDR2 as SYDVKM. Trimming removed 5 bases from V and 4 bases from J, with 9 bases in between. The CDR3 consists of 13 residues. CDR3 sequence (DNA): TGTGCCAGCAGTCTTCCGGGCGGAAACACCATATATTTT. The encoded protein is CASSLPGGNTIYF.

This sequence joins TRBV19 and TRBJ1-1, with D possibly TRBD1 on 6 matching bases. Between the trimmed V and J ends, which lost 6 bases and 1 base, there was a span of 18 bases. CDR1 is LNHDA, CDR2 SQIVND, per germline (reference sequence). The CDR3 covers 16 residues. The CDR3 nucleotides are TGTGCCAGTAGCCAATTGGGGGGCGGATGGAACACTGAAGCTTTCTTT. Translating it yields CASSQLGGGWNTEAFF.

V gene TRBV2 combines with J gene TRBJ2-7; D is uncertain. The CDR3 consists of 12 residues. V lost 6 bases and J 6 bases, leaving 12 bases between the germline ends. The germline V gene encodes CDR1 SNHLY and CDR2 FYNNEI. The CDR3 here is CASRSVAAEQYF. CDR3 DNA sequence: TGTGCCAGCAGATCCGTGGCGGCCGAGCAGTACTTC. Supplemented by reference TRBV2 and TRBJ2-7, the full variable domain reads EPEVTQTPSHQVTQMGQEVILRCVPISNHLYFYWYRQILGQKVEFLVSFYNNEISEKSEIFDDQFSVERPDGSNFTLKIRSTKLEDSAMYFCASRSVAAEQYFGPGTRLTVT.

The V and J genes are TRBV5-6 and TRBJ2-7; no reliable D call. The germline CDR1 and CDR2 sequences are SGHDT and YYEEEE. The CDR3 contains 16 residues. The V and J ends lost 0 bases and 3 bases respectively, with 16 bases between them. CDR3 protein: CASSLANSPSGYEQYF. In DNA form, the CDR3 reads TGTGCCAGCAGCTTGGCCAACAGCCCGTCGGGCTACGAGCAGTACTTC. Full variable domain (remainder filled in from reference TRBV5-6 and TRBJ2-7): DAGVTQSPTHLIKTRGQQVTLRCSPKSGHDTVSWYQQALGQGPQFIFQYYEEEERQRGNFPDRFSGHQFPNYSSELNVNALLLGDSALYLCASSLANSPSGYEQYFGPGTRLTVT.

This chain uses TRBV30 with TRBJ1-4, with D unclear. Germline V gives CDR1 GTSNPN, CDR2 SVGIG (reference sequence). CDR3 size: 15 residues. V was clipped by 0 bases and J by 3 bases, with 11 bases between them. The CDR3 DNA sequence: TGTGCCTGGAGTGTAGGGCGGGTTGCTAATGAAAAACTGTTTTTT. This gives the protein CAWSVGRVANEKLFF.

J is TRBJ1-1 and V is TRBV4-1; no definite D call. The V gene's germline CDR1 is MGHRA and CDR2 YSYEKL. Trimming stripped 4 bases from V and 2 bases from J, with 14 bases between. This CDR3 has 15 residues. Here the CDR3 reads CASSPYPRRNTEAFF. The CDR3 DNA sequence: TGCGCCAGCAGCCCATATCCCAGGAGAAACACTGAAGCTTTCTTT.

V gene TRBV10-1 combines with J gene TRBJ2-3, with 12 positions matching TRBD1. Germline V CDR1 and CDR2: WNHNN, SYGVQD (reference sequence). Unmatched junction bases numbered 10, after V lost 0 bases and J lost 0 bases. The CDR3 is 20 residues long. CDR3 sequence (DNA): TGCGCCAGCAGTGAGTCGGGACAGGGGGCTCTGAAGTTCAGCACAGATACGCAGTATTTT. Its protein product is CASSESGQGALKFSTDTQYF.

The count of this clone is one. This chain connects TRBV5-1 to TRBJ1-1; 7 bases agree with TRBD1. The length of the CDR3 is 15 residues. Germline trimming cut 3 bases from V and 10 bases from J; bases unmatched to any gene: 15. Germline V CDR1 and CDR2: SGHRS, YFSETQ. This chain's CDR3 is CASSYISGTERGAFF. For the CDR3, the DNA is TGCGCCAGCAGCTATATCTCGGGGACAGAAAGGGGAGCTTTCTTT.

This clone appeared a single time. The chain carries TRBV3-1 (or the pseudogene TRBV3-2) and TRBJ1-1; the D is unclear. V was pared by 4 bases and J by 8 bases, with 17 bases between. CDR3 length: 14 amino acids. Germline V gene lookup returns CDR1 LGHDT and CDR2 YNNKEL (reference sequence). The CDR3 DNA follows: TGTGCCAGCAGCCTGACGGACTATTTATCCGAAGCTTTCTTT. As protein: CASSLTDYLSEAFF.

J is TRBJ1-4 and V is TRBV2; D unresolved. The CDR3 totals 11 residues. The V end was cut by 4 bases, the J end by 13 bases, with 10 bases between. The germline V gene encodes CDR1 SNHLY and CDR2 FYNNEI. CDR3 residues: CASSAIGGLFF. In DNA form, the CDR3 reads TGTGCCAGCAGTGCCATAGGCGGACTGTTTTTT.

The chain uses TRBV4-3 and TRBJ2-2; D is possibly TRBD2 (6 bases). CDR3 length: 15 residues. CDR1 is LGHNA and CDR2 is YSLEER in the germline V gene. The V gene lost 1 base and the J gene lost 5 bases, with 11 bases spanning the gap. The CDR3 sequence is CASSQALEGTGELFF. The DNA for the CDR3 is TGCGCCAGCAGCCAAGCGTTGGAGGGTACCGGGGAGCTGTTTTTT.

This chain connects TRBV5-5 to TRBJ1-2; D is perhaps TRBD1 (6 bases). The CDR3 is 14 residues long. Germline CDR1 SGHKS, CDR2 YYEKEE (reference sequence). The germline V and J ends were trimmed by 4 bases and 2 bases, with 12 bases remaining between them. As DNA, the CDR3 is TGTGCCAGCAGCACACCCGGACAGAACTATGGCTACACCTTC. It encodes CASSTPGQNYGYTF.

The CDR3 bases are TGTGCTAGTGCCTCGGGGACAGGGGACGAGACCCAGTACTTC. It yields the protein CASASGTGDETQYF. The V gene is TRBV12-5, the J gene TRBJ2-5; 10 bases agree with TRBD1. J was trimmed by 5 bases and V by 7 bases; bases with no gene match: 7. Germline lookup yields CDR1 LGHNT and CDR2 FRNRAP. This CDR3 is 14 amino acids long.

The V and J genes are TRBV6-2 or TRBV6-3 and TRBJ1-5; 10 positions match TRBD1. With 6 bases clipped from V and 1 base from J, the junction kept 9 bases outside the gene matches. Germline CDR1 is MNHEY and CDR2 is SVGEGT. The CDR3 runs 17 residues. As DNA, the CDR3 is TGTGCCAGCAGCCGTATGACAGGGGGCATGAGCAATCAGCCCCAGCATTTT. Translating it yields CASSRMTGGMSNQPQHF.